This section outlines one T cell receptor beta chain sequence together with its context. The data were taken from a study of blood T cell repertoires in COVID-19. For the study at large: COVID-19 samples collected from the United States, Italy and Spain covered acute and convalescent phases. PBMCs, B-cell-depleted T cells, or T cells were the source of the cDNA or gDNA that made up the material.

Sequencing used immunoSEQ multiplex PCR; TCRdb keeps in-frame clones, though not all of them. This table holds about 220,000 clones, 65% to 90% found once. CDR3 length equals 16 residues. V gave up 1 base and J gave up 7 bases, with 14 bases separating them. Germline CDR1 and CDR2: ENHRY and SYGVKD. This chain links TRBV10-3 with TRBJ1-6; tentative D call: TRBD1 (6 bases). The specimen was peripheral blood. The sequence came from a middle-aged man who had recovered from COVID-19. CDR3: CAISEWAGDGNSPLHF. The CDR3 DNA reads TGTGCCATCAGTGAGTGGGCAGGGGATGGGAATTCACCCCTCCACTTT.